The TCR beta chain described here comes from a study of blood T cell repertoires in COVID-19. Unmatched junction bases numbered 5, after V lost 7 bases and J lost 0 bases. The germline gives CDR1 SNHLY, CDR2 FYNNEI. CDR3 length equals 14 residues. The participants were between roughly 18 and 90 years old and came from fewer than 25 US areas. Assay used: immunoSEQ multiplex PCR; TCRdb lists only in-frame clones, some missing. The sample comprises about 270,000 clones, 88% of which are singletons, and around 3% rests with the top ten. Sequencing was carried out using PBMCs or T cells enriched from blood (not recorded which). This sequence joins TRBV2 and TRBJ1-2; 7 nucleotides match TRBD1. This sequence was found in a woman in her forties or fifties who had recovered from COVID-19. The CDR3 here is CASNEDRTNYGYTF. The CDR3 DNA sequence: TGTGCCAGCAATGAGGACAGGACTAACTATGGCTACACCTTC.